This TCR beta chain was profiled in a study of cytomegalovirus exposure and HLA in healthy donors. General study results and limits: Associated with cytomegalovirus, according to the listing, were 150 to 200 TCR beta chains. Reportedly, diagnosis of cytomegalovirus status by the classifier showed high specificity and sensitivity. Most TCR sequences were seen very rarely across donors, but some public TCRs occurred in many.

Method: immunoSEQ multiplex PCR; TCRdb's copy keeps in-frame clones and lacks some. The profile covers 300,000 to 450,000 clones, with around 86% appearing a single time and roughly 0.8% taken by the ten largest. V gave up 3 bases and J gave up 5 bases, with 14 bases separating them. CDR1 is LNHDA, CDR2 SQIVND, per germline (reference sequence). This CDR3 spans 15 amino acids. Notes on this clone: The antigen is not known.

This chain connects TRBV19 to TRBJ2-1; D is perhaps TRBD2 (5 bases). What was sequenced was PBMCs. This clonotype was obtained from a young woman in good health and CMV-seronegative. CDR3 sequence (DNA): TGTGCCAGTAGTATCTGGGGAGTCGGGAACAATGAGCAGTTCTTC. As protein: CASSIWGVGNNEQFF.